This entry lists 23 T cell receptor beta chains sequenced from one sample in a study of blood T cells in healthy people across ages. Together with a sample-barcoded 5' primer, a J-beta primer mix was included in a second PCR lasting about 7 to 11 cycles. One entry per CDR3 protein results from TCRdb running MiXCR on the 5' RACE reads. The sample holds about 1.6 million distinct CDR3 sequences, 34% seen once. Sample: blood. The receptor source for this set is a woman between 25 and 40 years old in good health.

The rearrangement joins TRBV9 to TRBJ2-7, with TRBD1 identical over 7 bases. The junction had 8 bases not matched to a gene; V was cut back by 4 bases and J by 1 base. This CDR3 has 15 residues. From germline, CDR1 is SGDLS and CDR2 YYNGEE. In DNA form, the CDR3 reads TGTGCCAGCAGCCCCGCGTCGACAGGGTCCTACGAGCAGTACTTC. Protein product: CASSPASTGSYEQYF.

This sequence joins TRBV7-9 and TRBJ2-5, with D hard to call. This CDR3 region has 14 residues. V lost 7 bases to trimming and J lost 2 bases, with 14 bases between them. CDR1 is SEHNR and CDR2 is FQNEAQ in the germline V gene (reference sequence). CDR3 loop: CASTRSAEQETQYF. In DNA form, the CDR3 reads TGTGCCAGCACGAGGAGTGCGGAACAAGAGACCCAGTACTTC.

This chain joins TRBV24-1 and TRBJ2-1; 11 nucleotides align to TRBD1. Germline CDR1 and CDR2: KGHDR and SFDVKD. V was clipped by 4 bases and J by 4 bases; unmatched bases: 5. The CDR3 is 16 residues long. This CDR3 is CATSDRGQGAYNEQFF. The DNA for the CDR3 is TGTGCCACCAGTGACCGAGGACAGGGGGCTTACAATGAGCAGTTCTTC.

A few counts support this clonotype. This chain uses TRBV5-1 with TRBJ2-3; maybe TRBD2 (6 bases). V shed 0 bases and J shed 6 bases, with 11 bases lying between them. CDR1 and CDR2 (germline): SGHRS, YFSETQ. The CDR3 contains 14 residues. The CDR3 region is CASSLAIADDTQYF. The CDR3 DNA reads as TGCGCCAGCAGCTTGGCAATAGCGGATGATACGCAGTATTTT. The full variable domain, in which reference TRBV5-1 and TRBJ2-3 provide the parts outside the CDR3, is KAGVTQTPRYLIKTRGQQVTLSCSPISGHRSVSWYQQTPGQGLQFLFEYFSETQRNKGNFPGRFSGRQFSNSRSEMNVSTLELGDSALYLCASSLAIADDTQYFGPGTRLTVL.

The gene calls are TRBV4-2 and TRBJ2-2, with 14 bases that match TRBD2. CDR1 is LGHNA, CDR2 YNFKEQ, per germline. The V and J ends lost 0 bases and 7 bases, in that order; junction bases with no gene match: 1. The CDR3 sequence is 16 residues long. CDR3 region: CASSQDGTSGSGELFF. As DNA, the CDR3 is TGTGCCAGCAGCCAAGATGGGACTAGCGGGAGCGGGGAGCTGTTTTTT.

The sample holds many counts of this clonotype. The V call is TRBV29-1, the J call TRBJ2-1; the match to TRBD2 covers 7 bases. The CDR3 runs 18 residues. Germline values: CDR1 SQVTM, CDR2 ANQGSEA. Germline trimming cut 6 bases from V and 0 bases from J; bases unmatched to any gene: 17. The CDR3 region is CSVGDYWDLPRSYNEQFF. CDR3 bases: TGCAGCGTGGGGGACTACTGGGATCTTCCCCGCTCCTACAATGAGCAGTTCTTC.

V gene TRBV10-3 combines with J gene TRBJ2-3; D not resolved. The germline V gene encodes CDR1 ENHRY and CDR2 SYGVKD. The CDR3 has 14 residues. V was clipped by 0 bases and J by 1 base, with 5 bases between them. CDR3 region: CAISESPGTDTQYF. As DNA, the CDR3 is TGTGCCATCAGTGAGTCTCCGGGCACAGATACGCAGTATTTT.

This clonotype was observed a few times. The CDR3 region has the DNA TGTGCCAGCAGCACCACAGGTTTTGACAAGGGCTACACCTTC. It specifies CASSTTGFDKGYTF. The gene calls are TRBV12-3 or TRBV12-4 and TRBJ1-2; TRBD1 might be the D (5 bases). CDR3 length: 14 residues. Trimming took off 6 bases at V and 8 bases at J, with 19 bases between the two ends.

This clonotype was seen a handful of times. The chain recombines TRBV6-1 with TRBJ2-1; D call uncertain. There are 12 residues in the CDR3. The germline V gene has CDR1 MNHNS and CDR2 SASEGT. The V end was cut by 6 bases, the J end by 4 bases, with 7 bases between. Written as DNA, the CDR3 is TGTGCCAGCAGGGCTTTTTACAATGAGCAGTTCTTC. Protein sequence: CASRAFYNEQFF.

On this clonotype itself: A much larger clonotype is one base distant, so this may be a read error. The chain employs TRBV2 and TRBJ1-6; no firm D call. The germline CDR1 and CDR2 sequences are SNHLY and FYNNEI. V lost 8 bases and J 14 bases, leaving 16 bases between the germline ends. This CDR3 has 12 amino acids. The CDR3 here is CASLASEGSLHF. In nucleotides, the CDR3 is TGTGCCAGCTTGGCCAGTGAGGGATCCCTCCACTTT.

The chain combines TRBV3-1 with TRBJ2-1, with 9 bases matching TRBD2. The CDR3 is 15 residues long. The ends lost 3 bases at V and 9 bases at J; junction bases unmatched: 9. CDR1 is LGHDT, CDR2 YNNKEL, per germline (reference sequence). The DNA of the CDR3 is TGTGCCAGCAGCCATCGCGGGGGGGCTCGCTTTGAGCAGTTCTTC. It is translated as CASSHRGGARFEQFF.

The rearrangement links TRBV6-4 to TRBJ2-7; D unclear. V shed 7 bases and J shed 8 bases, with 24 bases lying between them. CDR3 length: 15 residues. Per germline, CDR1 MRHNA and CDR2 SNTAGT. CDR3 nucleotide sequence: TGTGCCAGCAATAGAAACATACGTCGGGCCAGCAAGCAGTACTTC. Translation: CASNRNIRRASKQYF.

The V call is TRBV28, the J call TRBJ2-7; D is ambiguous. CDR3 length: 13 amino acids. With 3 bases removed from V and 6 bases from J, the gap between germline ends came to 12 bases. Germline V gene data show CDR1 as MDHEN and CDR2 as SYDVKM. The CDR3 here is CASSFGVSIEQYF. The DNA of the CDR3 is TGTGCCAGCAGTTTTGGCGTTTCTATCGAGCAGTACTTC.

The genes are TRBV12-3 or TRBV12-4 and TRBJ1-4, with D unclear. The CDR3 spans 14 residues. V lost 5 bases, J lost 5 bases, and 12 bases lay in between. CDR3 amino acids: CASSPPLGNEKLFF. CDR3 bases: TGTGCCAGCAGTCCCCCATTGGGGAATGAAAAACTGTTTTTT.

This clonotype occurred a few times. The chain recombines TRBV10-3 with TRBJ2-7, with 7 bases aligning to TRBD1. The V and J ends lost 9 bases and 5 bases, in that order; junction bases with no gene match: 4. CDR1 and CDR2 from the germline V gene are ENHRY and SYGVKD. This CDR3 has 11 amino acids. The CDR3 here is CAIQQGNEQYF. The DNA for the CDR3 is TGTGCCATTCAACAGGGGAACGAGCAGTACTTC.

The CDR3 spells CASSTTTSGEQFF. Here the CDR3 DNA reads TGTGCCAGCAGCACAACGACTAGTGGGGAGCAGTTCTTC. The rearrangement links TRBV7-3 to TRBJ2-1; perhaps TRBD2 as D (6 bases). V lost 5 bases and J lost 10, with 15 bases in between. CDR3 length: 13 amino acids. Germline lookup yields CDR1 SGHTA and CDR2 FQGTGA.

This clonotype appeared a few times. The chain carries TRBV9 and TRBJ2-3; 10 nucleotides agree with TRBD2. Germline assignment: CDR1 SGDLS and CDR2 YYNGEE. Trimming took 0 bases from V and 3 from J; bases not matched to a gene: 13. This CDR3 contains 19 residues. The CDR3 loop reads CASSVVGWPSGGRTDTQYF. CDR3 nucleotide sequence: TGTGCCAGCAGCGTAGTGGGTTGGCCTAGCGGGGGTAGAACAGATACGCAGTATTTT.

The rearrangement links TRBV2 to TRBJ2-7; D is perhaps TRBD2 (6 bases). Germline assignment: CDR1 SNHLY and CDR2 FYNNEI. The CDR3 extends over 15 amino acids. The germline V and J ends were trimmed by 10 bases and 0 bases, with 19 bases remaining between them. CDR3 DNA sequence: TGTGCCACCCGCCCTGGCGGGACGAACTCCTACGAGCAGTACTTC. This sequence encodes CATRPGGTNSYEQYF.

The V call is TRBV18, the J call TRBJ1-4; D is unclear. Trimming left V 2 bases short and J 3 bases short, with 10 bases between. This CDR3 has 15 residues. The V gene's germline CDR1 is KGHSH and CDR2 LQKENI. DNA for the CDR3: TGTGCCAGCTCACCAATGGGAACGGCTAATGAAAAACTGTTTTTT. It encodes CASSPMGTANEKLFF.

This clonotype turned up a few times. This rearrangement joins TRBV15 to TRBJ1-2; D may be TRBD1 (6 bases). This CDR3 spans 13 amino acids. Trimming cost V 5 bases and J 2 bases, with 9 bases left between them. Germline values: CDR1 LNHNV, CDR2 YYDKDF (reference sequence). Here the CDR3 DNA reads TGTGCCACCAGCTACAGGGAAAACTATGGCTACACCTTC. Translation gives CATSYRENYGYTF.

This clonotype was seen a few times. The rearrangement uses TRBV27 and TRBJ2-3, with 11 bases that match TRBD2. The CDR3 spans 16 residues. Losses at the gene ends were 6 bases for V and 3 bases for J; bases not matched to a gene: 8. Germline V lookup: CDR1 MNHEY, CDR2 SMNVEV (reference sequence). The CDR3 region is CASSPLAGVGTDTQYF. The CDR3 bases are TGTGCCAGCAGCCCACTAGCGGGAGTGGGAACAGATACGCAGTATTTT.

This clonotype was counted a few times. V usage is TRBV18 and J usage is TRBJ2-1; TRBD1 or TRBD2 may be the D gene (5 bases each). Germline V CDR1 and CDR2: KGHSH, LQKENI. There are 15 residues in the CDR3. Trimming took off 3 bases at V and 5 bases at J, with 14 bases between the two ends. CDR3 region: CASSPEEGMDNEQFF. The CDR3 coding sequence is TGTGCCAGCTCACCCGAAGAGGGGATGGACAATGAGCAGTTCTTC.

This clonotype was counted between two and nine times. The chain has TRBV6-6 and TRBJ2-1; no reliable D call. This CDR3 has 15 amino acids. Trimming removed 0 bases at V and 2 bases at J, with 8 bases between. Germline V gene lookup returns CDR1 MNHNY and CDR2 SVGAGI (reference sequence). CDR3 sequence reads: CASSYSAQPYNEQFF. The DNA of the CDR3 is TGTGCCAGCAGTTACTCGGCGCAACCCTACAATGAGCAGTTCTTC.